This passage covers 14 T cell receptor beta chains from one sample sequenced in a study of beta chain features in type 1 diabetes. Of the isolated RNA, all was reverse transcribed, and so the sequenced material was expressed TCRB transcripts. Sequencing used immunoSEQ multiplex PCR; TCRdb keeps in-frame clones, though not all of them. The repertoire has roughly 230,000 clones, about 11% of them found once; the top ten carry over 0.015%. Study-wide results and limits: Moderately but significantly shorter TCRB CDR3s were found in Type 1 diabetes patients in all four CD4+ subsets.

These receptors have no identified antigens. Sequences were obtained from naive CD4+ T cells from blood. These receptors originate from a young man with type 1 diabetes.

The chain employs TRBV5-1 and TRBJ1-2, with D possibly being TRBD1 (6 bases). The CDR3 consists of 14 residues. CDR1 is SGHRS, CDR2 YFSETQ, per germline. V was trimmed by 6 bases and J by 4 bases, leaving 16 bases between them. The CDR3 DNA is TGCGCCAGCACTTATTCAGGACAGACCTATGGCTACACCTTC. It translates to CASTYSGQTYGYTF.

This clone was observed a handful of times. The CDR3 is CASSTRDRDNEQFF. CDR3 bases: TGTGCCAGCAGCACACGGGACAGGGACAATGAGCAGTTCTTC. The chain couples TRBV7-9 to TRBJ2-1, with 9 bases that match TRBD1. This CDR3 contains 14 residues. With 5 bases clipped from V and 5 bases from J, the junction kept 4 bases outside the gene matches. Germline CDR1 reads SEHNR; CDR2 reads FQNEAQ (reference sequence).

The chain carries TRBV15 and TRBJ2-7; D is perhaps TRBD1 (6 bases). Per germline, CDR1 LNHNV and CDR2 YYDKDF (reference sequence). This CDR3 contains 16 residues. V was clipped by 0 bases and J by 0 bases, with 12 bases between them. CDR3 residues: CATSRDRGPSSYEQYF. DNA of the CDR3: TGTGCCACCAGCAGAGACAGGGGTCCAAGCTCCTACGAGCAGTACTTC.

This clone was observed a handful of times. The chain uses TRBV4-1 and TRBJ2-1, with 8 bases that match TRBD1. The CDR3 contains 16 residues. The V gene end was trimmed by 1 base and the J gene end by 4 bases; junction bases not matched to a gene: 6. CDR1 and CDR2 (germline): MGHRA, YSYEKL. CDR3 region: CASSQGRGRTYNEQFF. In nucleotides, the CDR3 is TGCGCCAGCAGCCAAGGCAGGGGGCGTACGTACAATGAGCAGTTCTTC.

The chain is built from TRBV2 and TRBJ2-7; 10 nucleotides line up with TRBD1. The junction had 1 base not matched to a gene; V was cut back by 6 bases and J by 2 bases. This CDR3 comprises 13 residues. The germline V gene has CDR1 SNHLY and CDR2 FYNNEI. CDR3 amino acids: CASRDRGAYEQYF. The CDR3 coding sequence is TGTGCCAGCAGGGACAGGGGGGCCTACGAGCAGTACTTC.

The chain couples TRBV19 to TRBJ1-1; a possible D gene is TRBD1 (5 bases). Germline CDR1 and CDR2: LNHDA and SQIVND (reference sequence). Trimming left V 6 bases short and J 7 bases short, with 18 bases between. CDR3 length: 14 residues. CDR3 protein: CASSPLGRGGEAFF. CDR3 coding DNA: TGTGCCAGTAGCCCCCTCGGCCGGGGGGGTGAAGCTTTCTTT.

This clone was observed a few times. The V call is TRBV19, the J call TRBJ1-1; D gene uncertain. Deletions cut 7 bases from V and 3 bases from J, with 12 bases between. Per the germline V gene, CDR1 is LNHDA and CDR2 is SQIVND (reference sequence). The CDR3 extends over 13 amino acids. The chain's CDR3 is CASMHSLDTEAFF. CDR3 sequence (DNA): TGTGCCAGTATGCACAGCTTGGACACTGAAGCTTTCTTT.

The table lists this clone with a few counts. CDR3 in amino acids: CASSRTGTEDNSPLHF. The CDR3 region has the DNA TGTGCCAGCAGCCGTACCGGGACAGAAGATAATTCACCCCTCCACTTT. V and J are TRBV4-2 and TRBJ1-6; 7 bases agree with TRBD1. Per germline, CDR1 LGHNA and CDR2 YNFKEQ. This CDR3 comprises 16 residues. V dropped 4 bases and J dropped 5; count of bases not matched to a gene: 8.

CDR3 DNA sequence: TGCGCCAGCAGCACATTAACAGGACATGATACGCAGTATTTT. Its translation is CASSTLTGHDTQYF. The V call is TRBV5-1, the J call TRBJ2-3, with D tentatively TRBD1 (5 bases). CDR3 length equals 14 residues. Germline CDR1 is SGHRS and CDR2 is YFSETQ. Trimming cost V 4 bases and J 6 bases, with 15 bases left between them. The full variable domain, its missing parts supplied by reference TRBV5-1 and TRBJ2-3, is KAGVTQTPRYLIKTRGQQVTLSCSPISGHRSVSWYQQTPGQGLQFLFEYFSETQRNKGNFPGRFSGRQFSNSRSEMNVSTLELGDSALYLCASSTLTGHDTQYFGPGTRLTVL.

The chain uses TRBV5-4 and TRBJ2-3; 11 nucleotides align to TRBD2. CDR1 is SGHNT, CDR2 YYREEE, per germline (reference sequence). J was trimmed by 6 bases and V by 4 bases; bases with no gene match: 10. The CDR3 length is 16 residues. As DNA, the CDR3 is TGTGCCAGCAGCCTGGGGAATAGCGGGGGGGAGGATACGCAGTATTTT. Amino acid sequence: CASSLGNSGGEDTQYF.

The chain uses TRBV7-2 and TRBJ1-2; 8 bases fit TRBD1. CDR3 length equals 14 residues. The V gene's germline CDR1 is SGHTA and CDR2 FQGNSA. V was clipped by 1 base and J by 5 bases; unmatched bases: 3. CDR3 in DNA: TGTGCCAGCAGCTTAGGACAGGGGATATATGGCTACACCTTC. Its translation: CASSLGQGIYGYTF.

This clone was seen a few times. The chain couples TRBV4-3 to TRBJ2-2, with TRBD1 identical over 10 bases. After removal of 3 bases from V and 5 bases from J, the junction contained 3 bases not matched to a gene. Per germline, CDR1 LGHNA and CDR2 YSLEER. The CDR3 runs to 15 residues. This chain's CDR3 is CASSQWTGGTGELFF. In DNA form, the CDR3 reads TGCGCCAGCAGCCAGTGGACAGGGGGTACCGGGGAGCTGTTTTTT.

This rearrangement joins TRBV5-1 to TRBJ2-2, with D maybe TRBD1 (5 bases). Trimming took off 4 bases at V and 1 base at J, with 8 bases between the two ends. The CDR3 loop spans 14 amino acids. From germline, CDR1 is SGHRS and CDR2 YFSETQ. This CDR3 is CASSDSLNTGELFF. The CDR3 DNA reads as TGCGCCAGCAGCGACAGCCTGAACACCGGGGAGCTGTTTTTT.

This clone has only a few counts. The chain has TRBV11-2 and TRBJ1-4, with D possibly TRBD1 on 5 matching bases. Germline V lookup: CDR1 SGHAT, CDR2 FQNNGV. With 1 base removed from V and 7 bases from J, the gap between germline ends came to 10 bases. This CDR3 comprises 14 residues. The CDR3 region has the DNA TGTGCCAGCAGCTTAGGGGACTTAGGTGAAAAACTGTTTTTT. Protein sequence: CASSLGDLGEKLFF.